A selection of T cell receptor beta chains follows, all from one sample in a study of blood T cell repertoires in COVID-19. Libraries were prepared by immunoSEQ multiplex PCR; TCRdb keeps only in-frame clonotypes and omits some of them. The sample records approximately 400,000 clones, roughly 86% being singletons. Sequencing was performed on peripheral blood. These receptors all come from a human donor with acute or convalescent COVID-19. The donor label of this sample is uncertain. Each CDR3 is given with its conserved first and last residue.

CDR3aa	v_gene	j_gene
CASSRGVLYGYTF	TRBV12-3/TRBV12-4	TRBJ1-2
CASSPGQGALGSPLHF	TRBV19	TRBJ1-6
CASSGGLAGTYEQYF	TRBV9	TRBJ2-7
CASSQAGYTDTQYF	TRBV4-2	TRBJ2-3
CASSRDRGGTEAFF	TRBV5-6	TRBJ1-1
CASSVQGLNSPLHF	TRBV27	TRBJ1-6
CASSQKLRGLPRTSREETQYF	TRBV3-1/TRBV3-2	TRBJ2-5
CASSTGVSTDTQYF	TRBV6-4	TRBJ2-3
CAWSGTGATNEKLFF	TRBV30	TRBJ1-4
CASSLGQGGQPQHF	TRBV2	TRBJ1-5
CASSPRGGRSYNEQFF	TRBV27	TRBJ2-1
CASNTDRGYQPQHF	TRBV6-5	TRBJ1-5
CASSSGRARETQYF	TRBV5-4	TRBJ2-5
CASSPSLAGGWNEQFF	TRBV18	TRBJ2-1
CASSPGYRGAQLGANVLTF	TRBV18	TRBJ2-6
CASSQVGTSDEQYF	TRBV4-1	TRBJ2-7
CSVVGGLEGNEQFF	TRBV29-1	TRBJ2-1
CASSSRTGGYYEQYF	TRBV7-2	TRBJ2-7
CASSLVPAEPQHF	TRBV7-8	TRBJ1-5
CASSSSGSQPYEQYF	TRBV5-1	TRBJ2-7
CASSPLSGGSSRDTEAFF	TRBV18	TRBJ1-1
CASSFNRGQPQHF	TRBV7-2	TRBJ1-5
CASSFPAVSNEQFF	TRBV7-9	TRBJ2-1
CASSYSFASDTSKAFF	TRBV5-1	TRBJ1-1
CASSFEASSYNEQFF	TRBV5-1	TRBJ2-1
CASSPDRADTEAFF	TRBV18	TRBJ1-1
CASTSLGGADTQYF	TRBV23-1	TRBJ2-3
CASSLVGQGSLMNTEAFF	TRBV5-1	TRBJ1-1
CASSFGLAGYTGELFF	TRBV11-3	TRBJ2-2
CASRAGGEQFF	TRBV19	TRBJ2-1
CASSLGGTGVGNEQFF	TRBV28	TRBJ2-1
CASRGQGDQPQHF	TRBV10-2	TRBJ1-5
CASSLEQNQPQHF	TRBV5-1	TRBJ1-5
CASSFIQNNSPLHF	TRBV27	TRBJ1-6
CASSSNTGGIYGYTF	TRBV18	TRBJ1-2
CASSRDSNEKLFF	TRBV6-5	TRBJ1-4
CASSRDYYYNEQFF	TRBV4-1	TRBJ2-1
CSVVRSSGNTIYF	TRBV29-1	TRBJ1-3
CATSRVGRGISIYNEQFF	TRBV15	TRBJ2-1
CASSPYGVGTEAFF	TRBV7-6	TRBJ1-1
CASSQAVNEQFF	TRBV4-1	TRBJ2-1
CASSLTQTVTGELFF	TRBV5-1	TRBJ2-2
CSAVESMNTEAFF	TRBV29-1	TRBJ1-1
CASSRQAISNTGELFF	TRBV6-6	TRBJ2-2
CSAIDSRSNQPQHF	TRBV20-1	TRBJ1-5
CASSQLGWMAGGHGELFF	TRBV5-1	TRBJ2-2
CATSDLGQRGGRDTQYF	TRBV24-1	TRBJ2-3
CATAGDSYGYTF	TRBV24-1	TRBJ1-2
CASSHPPKGTYEAFF	TRBV11-2	TRBJ1-1
CASSWEGHQNTEAFF	TRBV11-2	TRBJ1-1
CASKETGVSWTEAFF	TRBV19	TRBJ1-1
CASIPGQGNQPQHF	TRBV19	TRBJ1-5
CASSLSTAAEGLRTYEQYF	TRBV5-5	TRBJ2-7
CASSLVHSPGGSNQPQHF	TRBV7-9	TRBJ1-5
CASSYFLGRAEQFF	TRBV6-2/TRBV6-3	TRBJ2-1
CASSLEGQGMGYEQYF	TRBV11-2	TRBJ2-7
CASSPSGRARYEQYF	TRBV18	TRBJ2-7
CASSGGQGVGELFF	TRBV5-1	TRBJ2-2
CASSSGQGGRRAFF	TRBV7-9	TRBJ1-1